This T cell receptor (beta chain) was profiled in a study of OX40 agonist ivuxolimab in advanced cancers. Regarding this clone: As yet, its antigen is unknown.

Sequencing was performed with immunoSEQ multiplex PCR; in TCRdb, only in-frame clones are kept and a portion is missing. Seen here are tens of thousands of clones, more than 75% observed once, and the top ten hold over 5%. Study observations and caveats: Among the lowest levels of clonal expansion were found in partial responders at 0.1-3.0 mg/kg. Average numbers of expanded clones were greater in CD8+ T cells than in CD4+. The authors did not determine the antigen specificity of the expanded peripheral T cells.

Per the germline V gene, CDR1 is MNHNS and CDR2 is SASEGT. Trimming took 8 bases from V and 0 from J, leaving 14 bases between them. The CDR3 spans 15 residues. V is TRBV6-1 and J is TRBJ1-3; D is unresolved. The material sequenced was CD4+ or CD8+ T cells sorted from blood, taken in a trial of the OX40 agonist ivuxolimab. This sequence originates from an adult with an advanced solid tumor such as melanoma, head and neck, liver or kidney cancer. The CDR3 loop reads CASASHGSSGNTIYF. The CDR3 DNA reads TGTGCCAGCGCAAGCCACGGGAGCTCTGGAAACACCATATATTTT.